This T cell receptor (beta chain) came from a study of T cells in Graves' hyperthyroidism and ophthalmopathy. Study results and limitations: Ophthalmopathy was separated from stable hyperthyroidism by a 13 V-J model. Before onset, by a median of around six months, the model predicted ophthalmopathy. The majority of expanded thyroid clonotypes above 0.001 also appeared in blood.

Amplification of TCR beta CDR3 regions was performed using RNA transcripts as template. In the first-round RT-PCR of the TCR CDR3, the HTBI primer set was used. TCRdb re-called the multiplex PCR reads with MiXCR, one entry per CDR3 protein. The sample gives roughly 570,000 distinct CDR3 sequences, roughly 46% of which show up once; 15% to 20% is in the top ten. In making diagnoses, clinical symptoms, serum thyroxine and TRAb, thyroid ultrasound and orbital computed tomography were all used. For this clonotype: Its antigen is undetermined.

The source is an adult woman with Graves' disease, either hyperthyroidism or ophthalmopathy (not recorded which). The specimen was peripheral blood or thyroid tissue (not recorded which).

The CDR3 DNA reads as TGTGCCAGCAGTGAAAGGGCAATCAATCAGCCCCAGCATTTT. Translating gives CASSERAINQPQHF. The genes are TRBV2 and TRBJ1-5; D is unresolved. Germline V gene data show CDR1 as SNHLY and CDR2 as FYNNEI. V was cut by 2 bases and J by 3 bases, with 8 bases left in between. The CDR3 sequence is 14 residues long.